The rows below give T cell receptor beta chains drawn from one sample of a study of Graves' ophthalmopathy and Graves' hyperthyroidism. Each CDR3 protein gets one entry after TCRdb re-called the multiplex PCR reads with MiXCR. The sample consists of some 160,000 distinct CDR3 sequences, approximately 40% of them appearing once. The sequenced sample consisted of peripheral blood. All receptors come from a man under 40 with Graves' ophthalmopathy. CDR3s include the opening cysteine and the closing phenylalanine or tryptophan. Fields, in order: clone size, J gene, V gene, D gene, CDR3 protein, CDR3 DNA. D genes are given only for firm matches. For some rows the clone size is stated as once, few or many, or as a class when expanded; others skip it.

>-|TRBJ1-1|TRBV6-5|-
CASSYNGQKMNTEAFF
TGTGCCAGCAGTTACAACGGACAGAAGATGAACACTGAAGCTTTCTTT
>many|TRBJ1-5|TRBV7-9|-
CASSLGDQPQHF
TGTGCCAGCAGCTTAGGGGATCAGCCCCAGCATTTT
>-|TRBJ1-1|TRBV12-3/TRBV12-4|TRBD1
CASSRLRDSGFF
TGTGCCAGCAGCCGTCTACGGGACAGTGGGTTCTTT
>many|TRBJ1-6|TRBV11-2|-
CASSLYSGTHSPLHF
TGTGCCAGCAGTCTCTACTCGGGAACACATTCACCCCTCCACTTT
>many|TRBJ2-7|TRBV6-1|TRBD2
CASSELAGDGHEQYF
TGTGCCAGCAGTGAACTAGCGGGAGATGGCCACGAGCAGTACTTC
>-|TRBJ1-2|TRBV12-3/TRBV12-4|-
CASSLNPDYGYTF
TGTGCCAGCAGTTTAAACCCCGACTATGGCTACACCTTC
>many|TRBJ2-5|TRBV27|TRBD2
CASSFTTSGTQETQYF
TGTGCCAGCAGTTTCACGACTAGCGGGACGCAAGAGACCCAGTACTTC
>-|TRBJ2-7|TRBV6-2/TRBV6-3|-
CASKLTYEQYF
TGTGCCAGCAAACTCACCTACGAGCAGTACTTC
>-|TRBJ1-2|TRBV6-1|-
CASVGKGYGYTF
TGTGCCAGCGTGGGAAAGGGCTATGGCTACACCTTC
>many|TRBJ2-7|TRBV28|-
CASSPGARDEQYF
TGTGCCAGCAGTCCGGGGGCGCGTGACGAGCAGTACTTC
>-|TRBJ1-1|TRBV6-1|-
CALMGEGTEAFF
TGTGCCCTAATGGGGGAAGGAACTGAAGCTTTCTTT
>-|TRBJ1-6|TRBV4-1|-
CASSPWGQGSAPLHF
TGCGCCAGCAGCCCTTGGGGGCAGGGAAGCGCACCCCTCCACTTT
>many|TRBJ1-1|TRBV6-2/TRBV6-3|TRBD1
CASIQDRGHTEAFF
TGTGCCAGCATCCAGGACAGGGGGCACACTGAAGCTTTCTTT
>many|TRBJ2-2|TRBV24-1|-
CATSAWESTGELFF
TGTGCCACCAGTGCGTGGGAGTCCACCGGGGAGCTGTTTTTT
>many|TRBJ1-3|TRBV2|-
CASSGDRGNTIYF
TGTGCCAGCAGTGGGGACCGTGGAAACACCATATATTTT
>many|TRBJ2-5|TRBV7-8|TRBD2
CASSFQLLAGGQETQYF
TGTGCCAGCAGCTTTCAACTACTAGCGGGAGGCCAAGAGACCCAGTACTTC
>many|TRBJ1-1|TRBV28|TRBD1
CASSGGTGGIDTEAFF
TGTGCCAGCAGTGGAGGGACAGGGGGTATCGACACTGAAGCTTTCTTT
>few|TRBJ2-7|TRBV27|TRBD2
CASSFSPGLALMGEQYF
TGTGCCAGCAGTTTCTCCCCCGGACTAGCGTTAATGGGCGAGCAGTACTTC
>many|TRBJ1-1|TRBV28|-
CASSRFRSVTAFF
TGTGCCAGCAGTAGGTTCAGGTCAGTGACAGCTTTCTTT
>-|TRBJ1-1|TRBV27|-
CASSSFRNTEAFF
TGTGCCAGCAGTTCTTTCCGGAACACTGAAGCTTTCTTT
>many|TRBJ2-7|TRBV3-1|TRBD2
CASSKAVPGTSGSYEQYF
TGTGCCAGCAGCAAAGCCGTCCCCGGGACTAGCGGCTCCTACGAGCAGTACTTC
>many|TRBJ1-2|TRBV25-1|-
CASSESTGSYTF
TGTGCCAGCAGTGAGAGTACAGGAAGCTACACCTTC
>-|TRBJ2-5|TRBV28|-
CASSLGAELETQYF
TGTGCCAGCAGTTTAGGAGCAGAATTAGAGACCCAGTACTTC
>-|TRBJ1-6|TRBV2|-
CASSATASNNSPLHF
TGTGCCAGCAGTGCCACCGCCAGTAATAATTCACCCCTCCACTTT
>-|TRBJ1-2|TRBV12-3/TRBV12-4|-
CASSLTGRAYGYTF
TGTGCCAGCAGTTTGACAGGCCGGGCCTATGGCTACACCTTC
>-|TRBJ2-5|TRBV20-1|TRBD2
CSASPILTSGQETQYF
TGCAGTGCTAGTCCGATACTTACTAGCGGCCAAGAGACCCAGTACTTC
>few|TRBJ1-1|TRBV29-1|-
CSVVRQMNTEAFF
TGCAGCGTTGTGCGTCAGATGAACACTGAAGCTTTCTTT
>-|TRBJ2-5|TRBV12-3/TRBV12-4|-
CASQWDTNEETQYF
TGTGCCAGCCAGTGGGACACTAATGAAGAGACCCAGTACTTC
>-|TRBJ2-5|TRBV12-3/TRBV12-4|TRBD2
CASTRRGGLAGETQYF
TGTGCCAGCACCAGACGGGGGGGACTAGCGGGAGAGACCCAGTACTTC
>many|TRBJ2-7|TRBV19|TRBD2
CASSIVASGKNEQYF
TGTGCCAGTAGTATCGTCGCTAGCGGCAAAAACGAGCAGTACTTC
>-|TRBJ1-2|TRBV12-3/TRBV12-4|TRBD1
CASSTKTGSYGYTF
TGTGCCAGCAGTACGAAGACAGGGTCCTATGGCTACACCTTC
>many|TRBJ2-5|TRBV2|-
CASGVRDFQETQYF
TGTGCCAGCGGGGTCAGGGACTTCCAAGAGACCCAGTACTTC
>-|TRBJ1-5|TRBV7-2|-
CASSLRDGGLQPQHF
TGTGCCAGCAGCTTAAGAGACGGGGGGCTTCAGCCCCAGCATTTT
>many|TRBJ1-3|TRBV27|-
CASSPKAPGAGNTIYF
TGTGCCAGCAGTCCCAAGGCCCCCGGGGCTGGAAACACCATATATTTT
>many|TRBJ2-2|TRBV12-3/TRBV12-4|-
CASSLLQGRELFF
TGTGCCAGCAGTTTACTCCAGGGGAGGGAGCTGTTTTTT
>many|TRBJ2-7|TRBV12-3/TRBV12-4|-
CASSLLARHYEQYF
TGTGCCAGCAGTTTACTAGCGCGACACTACGAGCAGTACTTC
>-|TRBJ2-2|TRBV11-2|TRBD2
CASSFGGRATHTGELFF
TGTGCCAGCAGCTTCGGCGGGAGGGCTACGCACACCGGGGAGCTGTTTTTT
>-|TRBJ1-1|TRBV12-3/TRBV12-4|TRBD1
CASSFNRGSGTEAFF
TGTGCCAGCAGTTTCAACAGGGGAAGTGGCACTGAAGCTTTCTTT
>-|TRBJ2-2|TRBV6-2/TRBV6-3|-
CASSYASGQGTGELFF
TGTGCCAGCAGTTACGCCAGCGGGCAGGGGACCGGGGAGCTGTTTTTT
>many|TRBJ2-7|TRBV10-3|-
CAISDSVASYEQYF
TGTGCCATCAGTGACTCGGTGGCTAGCTACGAGCAGTACTTC
>many|TRBJ2-5|TRBV7-2|-
CASSLDFLNQETQYF
TGTGCCAGCAGCTTAGATTTCCTGAACCAAGAGACCCAGTACTTC
>many|TRBJ2-7|TRBV7-2|-
CASSLRSWEQYF
TGTGCCAGCAGCTTAAGATCTTGGGAGCAGTACTTC
>-|TRBJ1-1|TRBV24-1|-
CATSGGANTEAFF
TGTGCCACCAGTGGCGGGGCGAACACTGAAGCTTTCTTT
>many|TRBJ2-5|TRBV6-5|TRBD1
CASSPTGPGETQYF
TGTGCCAGCAGCCCGACAGGGCCTGGGGAGACCCAGTACTTC
>many|TRBJ2-4|TRBV28|TRBD1
CASSSDRAAAKNIQYF
TGTGCCAGCAGTTCCGACAGGGCGGCAGCCAAAAACATTCAGTACTTC
>many|TRBJ2-5|TRBV7-2|-
CASSGGALQETQYF
TGTGCCAGCAGCGGAGGGGCCCTACAAGAGACCCAGTACTTC
>-|TRBJ2-2|TRBV6-2/TRBV6-3|-
CASSYSYSPQTANTGELFF
TGTGCCAGCAGTTACTCGTACTCGCCGCAGACAGCCAACACCGGGGAGCTGTTTTTT